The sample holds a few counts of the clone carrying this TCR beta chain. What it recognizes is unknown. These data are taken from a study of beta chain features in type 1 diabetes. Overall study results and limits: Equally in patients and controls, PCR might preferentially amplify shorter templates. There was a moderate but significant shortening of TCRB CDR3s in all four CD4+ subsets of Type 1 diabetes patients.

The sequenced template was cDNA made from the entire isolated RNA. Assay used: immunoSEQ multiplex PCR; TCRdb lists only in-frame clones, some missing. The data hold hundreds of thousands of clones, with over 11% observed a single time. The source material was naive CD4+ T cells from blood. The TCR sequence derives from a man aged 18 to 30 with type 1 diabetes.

DNA for the CDR3: TGTGCCAGCAGTGAACGAACAGGGATCCACGAGCAGTACTTC. Translating gives CASSERTGIHEQYF. The chain uses TRBV2 and TRBJ2-7; D is perhaps TRBD1 (6 bases). Per germline, CDR1 SNHLY and CDR2 FYNNEI. The CDR3 consists of 14 residues. Trimming left V 2 bases short and J 5 bases short, with 13 bases between.